Detailed here is one T cell receptor beta chain. The data originate from a study of blood T cell repertoires in COVID-19. Study background: Some COVID-19 samples were acute and others convalescent; all came from the United States, Italy and Spain.

As originally analysed: Estimation of nucleated cell counts relied on the amplification of reference gene primers. Data came from immunoSEQ multiplex PCR; TCRdb stores just in-frame clones and leaves some out. The V and J calls and clone size are taken from that table; D and trimming were inferred from the DNA. The table lists about 100,000 clones, 85% to 95% of them singletons. Trimming removed 6 bases from V and 4 bases from J; junction bases left unmatched: 15. The CDR3 runs to 16 residues. Germline values: CDR1 MDHEN, CDR2 SYDVKM. This chain connects TRBV28 to TRBJ2-7, with 7 bases aligning to TRBD1. The TCR sequence derives from a woman in her thirties with acute or convalescent COVID-19. Material: peripheral blood. CDR3 nucleotide sequence: TGTGCCAGCAGCCCACGACTAAGACAGGGATATTACGAGCAGTACTTC. Protein product: CASSPRLRQGYYEQYF.